This note documents a single TCR beta chain sequence. This sample was taken from a study of CD8+ T cells in alopecia areata. V shed 4 bases and J 2 bases; nucleotides not matched to a gene: 8. The CDR3 has 15 residues. CDR1 and CDR2 (germline): MNHEY, SMNVEV (reference sequence). Treatment: oral pan-JAK inhibitor, 5-10 mg twice daily. Reverse transcription of extracted RNA yielded cDNA, which provided the sequencing template. Here immunoSEQ multiplex PCR was the method, and the copy in TCRdb shows in-frame clones only, minus some. The repertoire holds about 140,000 clones, with around 87% as singletons.

Source: CD8+ T cells sorted from blood, taken at week 4, from a patient treated with tofacitinib. This chain connects TRBV27 to TRBJ2-7; 7 positions match TRBD1. This sequence originates from a human donor with alopecia areata. CDR3 sequence reads: CASSSRMTGTYEQYF. The CDR3 DNA is TGTGCCAGCAGTTCCCGGATGACAGGGACCTACGAGCAGTACTTC.